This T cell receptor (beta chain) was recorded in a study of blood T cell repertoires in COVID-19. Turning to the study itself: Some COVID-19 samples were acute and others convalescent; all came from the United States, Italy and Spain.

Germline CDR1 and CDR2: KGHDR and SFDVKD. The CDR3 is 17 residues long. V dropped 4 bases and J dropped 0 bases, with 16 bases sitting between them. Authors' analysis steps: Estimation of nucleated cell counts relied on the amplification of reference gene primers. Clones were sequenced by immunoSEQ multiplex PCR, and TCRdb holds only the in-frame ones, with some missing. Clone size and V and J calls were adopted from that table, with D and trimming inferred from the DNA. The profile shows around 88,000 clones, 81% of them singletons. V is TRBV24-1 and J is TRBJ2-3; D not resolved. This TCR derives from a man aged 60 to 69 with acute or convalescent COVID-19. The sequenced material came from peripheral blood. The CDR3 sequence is CATSEATASISTDTQYF. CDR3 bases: TGTGCCACCAGTGAAGCTACAGCTTCTATTAGCACAGATACGCAGTATTTT.